This is a list of T cell receptor beta chains from one sample in a study of CD8+ T cells in alopecia areata. The method was immunoSEQ multiplex PCR; TCRdb's version includes in-frame clones alone and lacks a portion of them. The sample carries tens of thousands of clones, roughly two thirds recorded once. The sample was CD8+ T cells sorted from blood, taken at week 4, from a patient treated with tofacitinib. The receptors originated from a human donor with alopecia areata. CDR3s include the opening cysteine and the closing phenylalanine or tryptophan. Fields, in order: clone size, D gene, J gene, V gene, CDR3 protein, CDR3 DNA. A D gene is named only where the DNA matches it firmly. Clone size is stated in some rows and not others, as once, few, many or a class when expanded.

size: .; D: .; J: TRBJ2-7; V: TRBV9; CDR3: CASSVGFGTYEQYF; DNA: TGTGCCAGCAGCGTAGGGTTCGGGACCTACGAGCAGTACTTC
size: .; D: TRBD1; J: TRBJ2-7; V: TRBV7-2; CDR3: CASSLMGRGQYEQYF; DNA: TGTGCCAGCAGCTTAATGGGCAGGGGGCAGTACGAGCAGTACTTC
size: .; D: TRBD1; J: TRBJ2-3; V: TRBV29-1; CDR3: CSVEPWDRATDTQYF; DNA: TGCAGCGTTGAACCCTGGGACAGGGCCACAGATACGCAGTATTTT
size: .; D: .; J: TRBJ1-2; V: TRBV2; CDR3: CASSDWGDYGYTF; DNA: TGTGCCAGCAGTGATTGGGGGGACTATGGCTACACCTTC
size: .; D: TRBD1; J: TRBJ2-7; V: TRBV29-1; CDR3: CSVNGRGQSPYEQYF; DNA: TGCAGCGTTAATGGCCGGGGACAGTCCCCCTACGAGCAGTACTTC
size: .; D: .; J: TRBJ1-2; V: TRBV9; CDR3: CASSVAQDQANYGYTF; DNA: TGTGCCAGCAGCGTAGCTCAGGATCAAGCTAACTATGGCTACACCTTC
size: few; D: .; J: TRBJ2-7; V: TRBV29-1; CDR3: CSVLWGDVRDEQYF; DNA: TGCAGCGTTCTCTGGGGAGACGTCCGGGACGAGCAGTACTTC
size: .; D: .; J: TRBJ2-3; V: TRBV29-1; CDR3: CSVVFEGSTDTQYF; DNA: TGCAGCGTTGTTTTCGAGGGGAGCACAGATACGCAGTATTTT
size: .; D: .; J: TRBJ1-1; V: TRBV15; CDR3: CATSRGELAGAGEAFF; DNA: TGTGCCACCAGCAGAGGCGAATTGGCAGGGGCGGGTGAAGCTTTCTTT
size: .; D: .; J: TRBJ2-7; V: TRBV29-1; CDR3: CSVEVPGKSVVGEQYF; DNA: TGCAGCGTTGAAGTTCCGGGTAAATCCGTAGTGGGGGAGCAGTACTTC
size: .; D: .; J: TRBJ1-1; V: TRBV30; CDR3: CAWIAGTEAFF; DNA: TGTGCCTGGATCGCAGGGACTGAAGCTTTCTTT
size: .; D: .; J: TRBJ1-2; V: TRBV30; CDR3: CAWRSGEHGYTF; DNA: TGTGCCTGGAGGTCCGGGGAGCATGGCTACACCTTC
size: .; D: TRBD1; J: TRBJ2-7; V: TRBV29-1; CDR3: CSVVTGGDSYEQYF; DNA: TGCAGCGTAGTGACAGGGGGAGACTCCTACGAGCAGTACTTC
size: .; D: .; J: TRBJ1-2; V: TRBV29-1; CDR3: CSGADGGYTF; DNA: TGCAGCGGGGCGGATGGGGGCTACACCTTC
size: .; D: .; J: TRBJ2-1; V: TRBV9; CDR3: CASSVEGRGGGNEQFF; DNA: TGTGCCAGCAGCGTAGAGGGTAGGGGTGGTGGCAATGAGCAGTTCTTC
size: once; D: .; J: TRBJ2-7; V: TRBV7-2; CDR3: CASSKVDYPYEQYF; DNA: TGTGCCAGCAGTAAGGTAGACTATCCCTACGAGCAGTACTTC
size: once; D: TRBD1; J: TRBJ2-1; V: TRBV30; CDR3: CAWSPGTGGSNEQFF; DNA: TGTGCCTGGAGTCCTGGGACAGGGGGCTCCAATGAGCAGTTCTTC
size: .; D: .; J: TRBJ1-5; V: TRBV27; CDR3: CATPHGLGQPQHF; DNA: TGTGCCACCCCACACGGGCTGGGTCAGCCCCAGCATTTT
size: .; D: TRBD1; J: TRBJ1-5; V: TRBV6-1; CDR3: CASSIDRAQPQHF; DNA: TGCGCCAGCAGCATCGACAGGGCTCAGCCCCAGCATTTT
size: .; D: .; J: TRBJ1-2; V: TRBV19; CDR3: CASSIDLYDRRDGYTF; DNA: TGTGCCAGTAGTATTGACCTCTATGACAGGCGGGATGGCTACACCTTC
size: .; D: .; J: TRBJ1-1; V: TRBV30; CDR3: CAWSLLRTVEAFF; DNA: TGTGCCTGGAGCCTGCTCCGGACGGTTGAAGCTTTCTTT
size: .; D: .; J: TRBJ1-2; V: TRBV29-1; CDR3: CSGWQGEGYTF; DNA: TGCAGCGGGTGGCAGGGAGAGGGCTACACCTTC
size: .; D: .; J: TRBJ2-1; V: TRBV30; CDR3: CAWRGVVYNEQFF; DNA: TGTGCCTGGAGAGGGGTCGTCTACAATGAGCAGTTCTTC
size: few; D: .; J: TRBJ2-7; V: TRBV7-9; CDR3: CASSGGGEQYF; DNA: TGTGCCAGCAGCGGAGGAGGCGAGCAGTACTTC
size: .; D: .; J: TRBJ2-7; V: TRBV6-5; CDR3: CASSSYGQSYEQYF; DNA: TGTGCCAGCAGTTCCTATGGACAGTCCTACGAGCAGTACTTC
size: .; D: .; J: TRBJ1-2; V: TRBV29-1; CDR3: CSVGAGTTSGYTF; DNA: TGCAGCGTTGGGGCCGGGACTACGTCTGGCTACACCTTC
size: .; D: .; J: TRBJ1-6; V: TRBV11-2; CDR3: CASSLGGSSYNSPLHF; DNA: TGTGCCAGCAGCTTAGGAGGGAGCTCCTATAATTCACCCCTCCACTTT
size: once; D: TRBD1; J: TRBJ1-1; V: TRBV9; CDR3: CASSTSPGTGFEAFF; DNA: TGTGCCAGCAGCACAAGCCCCGGGACAGGGTTTGAAGCTTTCTTT
size: .; D: TRBD1; J: TRBJ2-7; V: TRBV5-1; CDR3: CASSVNRGIHEQYF; DNA: TGCGCCAGCAGCGTAAACAGGGGAATCCACGAGCAGTACTTC
size: .; D: .; J: TRBJ2-5; V: TRBV15; CDR3: CATSRDWESETQYF; DNA: TGTGCCACCAGCAGAGATTGGGAGTCGGAGACCCAGTACTTC
size: .; D: TRBD1; J: TRBJ1-1; V: TRBV29-1; CDR3: CSAKTGEAEAFF; DNA: TGCAGCGCTAAGACAGGGGAGGCTGAAGCTTTCTTT
size: .; D: TRBD2; J: TRBJ2-1; V: TRBV7-2; CDR3: CASTVTSGGINEQFF; DNA: TGTGCCAGCACCGTTACTAGCGGGGGGATCAATGAGCAGTTCTTC
size: .; D: TRBD1; J: TRBJ1-2; V: TRBV29-1; CDR3: CSAEAGGDGGYTF; DNA: TGCAGCGCCGAGGCAGGGGGAGACGGTGGCTACACCTTC
size: .; D: TRBD1; J: TRBJ1-2; V: TRBV27; CDR3: CASSLWGQGALDGYTF; DNA: TGTGCCAGCAGTTTATGGGGACAGGGGGCTCTCGATGGCTACACCTTC
size: .; D: .; J: TRBJ2-7; V: TRBV15; CDR3: CATSRPGLYEQYF; DNA: TGTGCCACCAGCAGACCTGGGCTCTACGAGCAGTACTTC
size: .; D: .; J: TRBJ2-1; V: TRBV7-9; CDR3: CASSLGTPNEQFF; DNA: TGTGCCAGCAGCTTAGGGACACCTAATGAGCAGTTCTTC
size: few; D: TRBD2; J: TRBJ2-2; V: TRBV4-3; CDR3: CASSHPMSGGGTGELFF; DNA: TGCGCCAGCAGCCACCCTATGAGCGGGGGAGGGACCGGGGAGCTGTTTTTT
size: once; D: .; J: TRBJ2-5; V: TRBV7-2; CDR3: CASSLGLSWAGSATETQYF; DNA: TGTGCCAGCAGCTTAGGCTTATCTTGGGCAGGCTCAGCAACCGAGACCCAGTACTTC
size: .; D: .; J: TRBJ1-1; V: TRBV19; CDR3: CASLQGTEAFF; DNA: TGTGCCAGTTTACAGGGTACTGAAGCTTTCTTT
size: .; D: .; J: TRBJ2-1; V: TRBV7-2; CDR3: CASSLATAYNEQFF; DNA: TGTGCCAGCAGTTTAGCGACCGCTTACAATGAGCAGTTCTTC
size: .; D: .; J: TRBJ1-5; V: TRBV27; CDR3: CASRGGNQPQHF; DNA: TGTGCCAGCAGGGGAGGCAATCAGCCCCAGCATTTT
size: .; D: .; J: TRBJ1-3; V: TRBV27; CDR3: CASSLQGPGNTIYF; DNA: TGTGCCAGCAGTTTACAGGGGCCCGGAAACACCATATATTTT
size: .; D: .; J: TRBJ2-3; V: TRBV7-8; CDR3: CASSPPADTQYF; DNA: TGTGCCAGCAGCCCACCGGCAGATACGCAGTATTTT
size: .; D: .; J: TRBJ2-7; V: TRBV29-1; CDR3: CSVVGDYEQYF; DNA: TGCAGCGTTGTAGGGGACTACGAGCAGTACTTC
size: few; D: .; J: TRBJ2-7; V: TRBV5-1; CDR3: CASSSEAYEQYF; DNA: TGCGCCAGCAGCTCGGAGGCGTACGAGCAGTACTTC
size: .; D: .; J: TRBJ2-1; V: TRBV29-1; CDR3: CSVEGPSGLYNEQFF; DNA: TGCAGCGTTGAAGGACCTTCCGGACTATACAATGAGCAGTTCTTC
size: .; D: .; J: TRBJ2-2; V: TRBV29-1; CDR3: CSAPYGGELFF; DNA: TGCAGCGCCCCTTATGGCGGGGAGCTGTTTTTT
size: .; D: .; J: TRBJ1-2; V: TRBV29-1; CDR3: CSVDEGIYGYTF; DNA: TGCAGCGTTGATGAGGGAATCTATGGCTACACCTTC
size: .; D: .; J: TRBJ2-7; V: TRBV4-3; CDR3: CASSQSAGYEQYF; DNA: TGCGCCAGCAGCCAATCGGCAGGGTACGAGCAGTACTTC
size: few; D: .; J: TRBJ1-2; V: TRBV4-3; CDR3: CASSQDPGTHYGYTF; DNA: TGCGCCAGCAGCCAAGACCCCGGGACACACTATGGCTACACCTTC
size: .; D: TRBD1; J: TRBJ2-7; V: TRBV9; CDR3: CASSGSSGTAYEQYF; DNA: TGTGCCAGCAGCGGGTCCTCCGGGACAGCCTACGAGCAGTACTTC
size: few; D: .; J: TRBJ1-2; V: TRBV7-8; CDR3: CASSLRSGDGYTF; DNA: TGTGCCAGCAGCCTCCGCTCAGGCGATGGCTACACCTTC
size: few; D: .; J: TRBJ2-3; V: TRBV28; CDR3: CASISTGGDTQYF; DNA: TGTGCCAGCATCTCCACCGGTGGAGATACGCAGTATTTT
size: .; D: TRBD1; J: TRBJ1-5; V: TRBV5-8; CDR3: CASSPRGNQPQHF; DNA: TGTGCCAGCAGCCCCAGGGGGAATCAGCCCCAGCATTTT
size: once; D: .; J: TRBJ1-2; V: TRBV7-2; CDR3: CASSLVKGQGYTF; DNA: TGTGCCAGCAGCTTAGTTAAGGGGCAAGGCTACACCTTC